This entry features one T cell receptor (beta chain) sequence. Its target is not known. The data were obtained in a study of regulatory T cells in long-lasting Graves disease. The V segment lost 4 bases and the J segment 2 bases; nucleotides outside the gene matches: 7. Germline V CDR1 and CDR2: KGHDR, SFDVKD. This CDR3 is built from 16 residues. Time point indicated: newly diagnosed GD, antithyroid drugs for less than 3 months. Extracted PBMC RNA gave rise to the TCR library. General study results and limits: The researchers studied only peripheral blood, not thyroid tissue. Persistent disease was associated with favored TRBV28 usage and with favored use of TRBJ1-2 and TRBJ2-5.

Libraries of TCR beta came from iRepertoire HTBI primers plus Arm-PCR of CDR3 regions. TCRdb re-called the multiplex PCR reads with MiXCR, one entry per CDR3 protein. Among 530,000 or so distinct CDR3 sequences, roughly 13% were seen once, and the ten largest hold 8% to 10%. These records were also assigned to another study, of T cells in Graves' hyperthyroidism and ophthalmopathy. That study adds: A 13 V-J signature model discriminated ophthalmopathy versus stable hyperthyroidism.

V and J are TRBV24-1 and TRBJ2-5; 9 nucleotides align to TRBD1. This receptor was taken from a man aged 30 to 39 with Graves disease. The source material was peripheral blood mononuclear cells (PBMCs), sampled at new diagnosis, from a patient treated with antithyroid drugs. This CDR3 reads CATSEPGTGIQETQYF. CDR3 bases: TGTGCCACCAGTGAACCCGGGACAGGGATTCAAGAGACCCAGTACTTC.